The present T cell receptor beta chain was sequenced within a study of blood T cell repertoires in COVID-19. Study summary: From the United States, Italy and Spain came samples of acute and convalescent COVID-19. From T cells, B-cell-depleted T cells, or PBMCs came the material, which was cDNA or gDNA.

V lost 0 bases to trimming and J lost 1 base; unmatched junction nucleotides: 3. CDR3 length: 17 amino acids. From germline, CDR1 is ENHRY and CDR2 SYGVKD. As processed by the authors: By means of reference gene primer amplification, nucleated cell counts were estimated. Method: immunoSEQ multiplex PCR; TCRdb's copy keeps in-frame clones and lacks some. V and J calls plus clone size are reproduced from that table; the DNA served to infer D and trimming. The sample lists 55,000 to 90,000 clones, more than 80% occurring once. Sequencing input: peripheral blood. The sequence came from a woman of 80 years or more with active or convalescent COVID-19. The chain uses TRBV10-3 and TRBJ1-3, with 10 bases that match TRBD1. The CDR3 reads CAISESGGQGSGNTIYF. DNA for the CDR3: TGTGCCATCAGTGAGTCGGGGGGACAGGGGTCTGGAAACACCATATATTTT.